Below are 25 T cell receptor beta chains sequenced from a single sample in a study of cytomegalovirus exposure and HLA in healthy donors. 13 Jbeta primers and 60 Vbeta primers were used for the PCR. Measured with immunoSEQ multiplex PCR; TCRdb has only the in-frame clones, and not every one. Of over 80,000 clones listed, around 82% are singletons. Source material: PBMCs. Receptors were obtained from a man aged 25-45 years in good health and CMV-seropositive.

This clone was seen only a few times. This rearrangement joins TRBV5-1 to TRBJ1-1; D is ambiguous. The CDR3 totals 15 residues. The germline CDR1 and CDR2 sequences are SGHRS and YFSETQ. V lost 0 bases, J lost 1 base, and 10 bases lay in between. The CDR3 DNA follows: TGCGCCAGCAGCTTGGCCGTGACTCAGAACACTGAAGCTTTCTTT. Amino acid sequence: CASSLAVTQNTEAFF.

The chain links TRBV25-1 to TRBJ2-5; D is unclear. The DNA end lines up better with TRBJ2-7; the J call may be wrong. The CDR3 is 16 residues long. Per germline, CDR1 MGHDK and CDR2 SYGVNS. CDR3 sequence: CASSDSLRSSSYEQYF. The CDR3 DNA is TGTGCCAGCAGTGATTCCCTCCGGTCGAGCTCCTACGAGCAGTACTTC.

The CDR3 spells CASSWTGISSYEQYF. The CDR3 DNA reads as TGCGCCAGCAGCTGGACAGGCATCTCCTCCTACGAGCAGTACTTC. The chain carries TRBV5-1 and TRBJ2-5; 7 bases are shared with TRBD1. The DNA end is a closer match to TRBJ2-7, so the J assignment may be wrong. The CDR3 consists of 15 residues. Germline V lookup: CDR1 SGHRS, CDR2 YFSETQ.

The chain couples TRBV9 to TRBJ1-3; TRBD1 is a possible D gene (6 bases). Germline-derived CDR1 and CDR2 are SGDLS and YYNGEE. The CDR3 extends over 16 amino acids. V was clipped by 3 bases and J by 0 bases, with 13 bases between them. CDR3 residues: CASSAHTGFSGNTIYF. CDR3 DNA sequence: TGTGCCAGCAGCGCTCATACAGGGTTCTCTGGAAACACCATATATTTT. Based on the CDR3 plus reference TRBV9 and TRBJ1-3, the full variable domain is DSGVTQTPKHLITATGQRVTLRCSPRSGDLSVYWYQQSLDQGLQFLIQYYNGEERAKGNILERFSAQQFPDLHSELNLSSLELGDSALYFCASSAHTGFSGNTIYFGEGSWLTVV.

The chain carries TRBV12-5 and TRBJ2-4; TRBD2 matches 10 bases. Germline values: CDR1 LGHNT, CDR2 FRNRAP. This CDR3 contains 14 residues. The V gene end was trimmed by 6 bases and the J gene end by 8 bases; junction bases not matched to a gene: 7. DNA for the CDR3: TGTGCTAGTGGACCTAGCGGGAGCGGGGACATTCAGTACTTC. Amino acids: CASGPSGSGDIQYF. The variable domain in full, completed from reference TRBV12-5 and TRBJ2-4, reads DARVTQTPRHKVTEMGQEVTMRCQPILGHNTVFWYRQTMMQGLELLAYFRNRAPLDDSGMPKDRFSAEMPDATLATLKIQPSEPRDSAVYFCASGPSGSGDIQYFGAGTRLSVL.

V usage is TRBV5-1 and J usage is TRBJ2-7, with D maybe TRBD2 (6 bases). With 0 bases removed from V and 3 bases from J, the gap between germline ends came to 16 bases. Per the germline V gene, CDR1 is SGHRS and CDR2 is YFSETQ. CDR3 length: 16 residues. The CDR3 sequence is CASSLGWGEAVYEQYF. The CDR3 DNA sequence: TGCGCCAGCAGCTTGGGTTGGGGGGAGGCAGTCTACGAGCAGTACTTC.

The rearrangement uses TRBV19 and TRBJ2-6, with 7 bases aligning to TRBD2. Trimming cost V 1 base and J 11 bases; bases outside gene matches: 11. Germline lookup yields CDR1 LNHDA and CDR2 SQIVND (reference sequence). The CDR3 sequence is 16 residues long. The CDR3 region is CASSIGRQLGGDVLTF. DNA of the CDR3: TGTGCCAGTAGTATAGGTAGACAGCTGGGAGGGGACGTCCTGACTTTC.

This rearrangement joins TRBV20-1 to TRBJ1-2; no firm D call. Germline loops: CDR1 DFQATT, CDR2 SNEGSKA (reference sequence). The CDR3 extends over 10 amino acids. V shed 5 bases and J shed 3 bases, with 4 bases lying between them. The CDR3 DNA sequence: TGCAGTGCTCTATACTATGGCTACACCTTC. It codes for CSALYYGYTF.

The J gene is TRBJ1-1, the V gene TRBV6-5, with 9 bases aligning to TRBD1. CDR1 and CDR2 from the germline V gene are MNHEY and SVGAGI. Trimming took 0 bases from V and 5 from J; bases not matched to a gene: 7. CDR3 size: 16 residues. CDR3 sequence (DNA): TGTGCCAGCAGTTACTCGAGGGGACAGGGTGGGACTGAAGCTTTCTTT. Its translation: CASSYSRGQGGTEAFF.

The genes are TRBV7-2 and TRBJ1-5; no clear D gene. The CDR3 sequence is 13 residues long. V lost 2 bases and J 3 bases, leaving 5 bases between the germline ends. Germline values: CDR1 SGHTA, CDR2 FQGNSA. As DNA, the CDR3 is TGTGCCAGCAGCTTATACAACAATCAGCCCCAGCATTTT. This translates into CASSLYNNQPQHF.

The V and J genes are TRBV19 and TRBJ1-1; D is unclear. Germline V gene lookup returns CDR1 LNHDA and CDR2 SQIVND (reference sequence). Trimming took off 0 bases at V and 7 bases at J, with 12 bases between the two ends. The CDR3 is made up of 14 amino acids. As DNA, the CDR3 is TGTGCCAGTAGTATAGATCGAAAGAGGGATGAAGCTTTCTTT. As protein: CASSIDRKRDEAFF.

The V call is TRBV5-1, the J call TRBJ2-7; 9 bases line up with TRBD1. After removal of 1 base from V and 4 bases from J, the junction contained 3 bases not matched to a gene. The length of the CDR3 is 14 residues. CDR1 SGHRS and CDR2 YFSETQ come from the germline V gene. CDR3 residues: CASSLNRGLYEQYF. CDR3 in DNA: TGCGCCAGCAGCTTGAACAGGGGGCTGTACGAGCAGTACTTC.

This chain's CDR3 is CASSPRQGGEAFF. Here the CDR3 DNA reads TGTGCCAGCAGCCCCCGACAGGGAGGTGAAGCTTTCTTT. The rearrangement joins TRBV5-6 to TRBJ1-1; 7 bases are a match to TRBD1. The V segment lost 4 bases and the J segment 7 bases; nucleotides outside the gene matches: 7. The CDR3 is 13 amino acids. CDR1 and CDR2 from the germline V gene are SGHDT and YYEEEE.

The table lists this clone with a count of one. This sequence joins TRBV6-5 and TRBJ1-2, with 8 positions matching TRBD1. With V trimmed by 1 base and J by 4 bases, 2 bases remained unmatched. Germline V gene lookup returns CDR1 MNHEY and CDR2 SVGAGI. The CDR3 spans 14 residues. The CDR3 reads CASSYLGTGYGYTF. The DNA of the CDR3 is TGTGCCAGCAGTTACTTGGGGACAGGCTATGGCTACACCTTC.

V and J are TRBV30 and TRBJ1-2; 9 nucleotides match TRBD1. Germline V gives CDR1 GTSNPN, CDR2 SVGIG (reference sequence). J lost 2 bases, V lost 3 bases, and 4 bases had no gene match. This CDR3 is 14 amino acids long. The DNA for the CDR3 is TGTGCCTGGAGACAGGGGGCCTCCAACTATGGCTACACCTTC. Translated, it gives CAWRQGASNYGYTF.

The CDR3 nucleotides are TGTGCCAGCGGGACAACGCGAGGCGAAAAACTGTTTTTT. This gives the protein CASGTTRGEKLFF. V usage is TRBV28 and J usage is TRBJ1-4; D perhaps matches TRBD1 (6 bases). CDR1 MDHEN and CDR2 SYDVKM come from the germline V gene. V lost 8 bases and J lost 8, with 15 bases in between. The CDR3 has 13 amino acids.

The rearrangement links TRBV9 to TRBJ2-1; the D is unclear. Trimming took off 1 base at V and 7 bases at J, with 9 bases between the two ends. The CDR3 sequence is 13 residues long. The V gene's germline CDR1 is SGDLS and CDR2 YYNGEE. The CDR3 sequence: CASSVLARNEQFF. The CDR3 DNA reads as TGTGCCAGCAGCGTATTAGCTCGAAATGAGCAGTTCTTC.

The gene calls are TRBV5-1 and TRBJ2-5; 7 bases line up with TRBD1. This CDR3 region has 14 residues. CDR1 SGHRS and CDR2 YFSETQ come from the germline V gene. The V segment lost 1 base and the J segment 2 bases; nucleotides outside the gene matches: 2. The CDR3 nucleotides read TGCGCCAGCAGCTTGTCGACAGGGCAAGAGACCCAGTACTTC. It encodes CASSLSTGQETQYF.

The V gene is TRBV2, the J gene TRBJ1-2, with a possible D match to TRBD1 (5 bases). Trimming pared 6 bases from V and 1 base from J, leaving 24 bases between. In germline, CDR1 is SNHLY, CDR2 FYNNEI. This CDR3 spans 18 amino acids. The CDR3 loop reads CASRADSGLANFNYGYTF. The CDR3 region has the DNA TGTGCCAGCAGAGCCGACAGTGGGCTCGCGAATTTTAACTATGGCTACACCTTC.

The chain employs TRBV6-6 and TRBJ1-5, with D possibly matching TRBD1 (5 bases). The germline V gene has CDR1 MNHNY and CDR2 SVGAGI (reference sequence). The CDR3 covers 13 residues. V lost 5 bases to trimming and J lost 5 bases, with 10 bases between them. Here the CDR3 reads CASSPDKYQPQHF. The CDR3 DNA reads TGTGCCAGCAGTCCGGACAAGTATCAGCCCCAGCATTTT.

The chain links TRBV30 to TRBJ2-7; TRBD1 matches at 9 bases. The junction had 8 bases not matched to a gene; V was cut back by 4 bases and J by 7 bases. In germline, CDR1 is GTSNPN, CDR2 SVGIG (reference sequence). The CDR3 contains 13 residues. The CDR3 sequence is CAWKSGTGSEQYF. The CDR3 DNA reads TGTGCCTGGAAATCCGGGACAGGGTCGGAGCAGTACTTC.

This sequence joins TRBV11-3 and TRBJ1-1, with D possibly matching TRBD1 (6 bases). Germline CDR1 SGHNT, CDR2 YENEEA. Trimming removed 5 bases from V and 4 bases from J, with 17 bases in between. CDR3 size: 15 residues. This chain's CDR3 is CASSPAGGAPTEAFF. CDR3 sequence (DNA): TGTGCCAGCAGCCCGGCCGGGGGGGCGCCCACTGAAGCTTTCTTT.

V is TRBV7-6 and J is TRBJ2-7; perhaps TRBD2 as D (7 bases). The length of the CDR3 is 16 residues. Germline V gives CDR1 SGHVS, CDR2 FNYEAQ. V lost 0 bases to trimming and J lost 3 bases, with 15 bases between them. The chain's CDR3 is CASSLASGEGGYEQYF. The CDR3 nucleotides are TGTGCCAGCAGCTTAGCGTCGGGGGAGGGGGGCTACGAGCAGTACTTC.

The CDR3 spells CASSDLPRTSGRVRFNNEQFF. The CDR3, as DNA: TGTGCCAGCAGCGACCTCCCTAGGACTAGCGGGAGAGTAAGGTTTAACAATGAGCAGTTCTTC. The rearrangement links TRBV6-4 to TRBJ2-1, with TRBD2 identical over 13 bases. Germline CDR1 reads MRHNA; CDR2 reads SNTAGT. The CDR3 extends over 21 amino acids. Trimming cost V 6 bases and J 5 bases; bases outside gene matches: 22.

The chain combines TRBV30 with TRBJ1-2; a possible D gene is TRBD1 (6 bases). Trimming removed 3 bases from V and 0 bases from J, with 23 bases in between. Germline CDR1 and CDR2: GTSNPN and SVGIG (reference sequence). The CDR3 is 18 residues long. The chain's CDR3 is CAWRTPGGYSDSNYGYTF. DNA of the CDR3: TGTGCCTGGAGGACCCCGGGGGGCTACTCGGACTCTAACTATGGCTACACCTTC.